A selection of T cell receptor beta chains follows, all from one sample in a study of T cell responses to AZD1222 COVID-19 vaccine. Assay: immunoSEQ multiplex PCR; the TCRdb copy retains only in-frame clones and omits some. The repertoire holds about 100,000 clones, with 80% to 90% as singletons. Sequences were derived from peripheral blood, sampled on day 0 of MenACWY control vaccination. Source of these receptors: an adult in good health. Each CDR3 is given with its conserved first and last residue. The D gene is left open where the match is weak. Where a row states a size, it is once, few, many or the class of an expanded clone; other rows omit it.

>.|TRBV4-2|TRBJ2-1|.
CASSQGENLRHEQFF
TGTGCCAGCAGCCAAGGCGAGAACCTCCGACATGAGCAGTTCTTC
>.|TRBV5-1|TRBJ2-7|.
CASGPQGPYEQYF
TGCGCCAGCGGCCCCCAGGGACCCTACGAGCAGTACTTC
>.|TRBV6-5|TRBJ2-2|.
CASSPARNTGELFF
TGTGCCAGCAGCCCCGCCCGGAACACCGGGGAGCTGTTTTTT
>.|TRBV30|TRBJ1-6|.
CAWRGSTPLHF
TGTGCCTGGAGGGGCTCGACACCCCTCCACTTT
>TRBD1|TRBV7-2|TRBJ1-2|.
CASSSGTGFLHGYTF
TGTGCCAGCAGCTCCGGGACAGGTTTCCTTCATGGCTACACCTTC
>TRBD2|TRBV24-1|TRBJ2-1|.
CATSDSGAGGPYNEQFF
TGTGCCACCAGTGATTCCGGAGCGGGAGGGCCCTACAATGAGCAGTTCTTC
>.|TRBV7-9|TRBJ1-4|.
CASSLPNNEKLFF
TGTGCCAGCAGCTTGCCAAACAATGAAAAACTGTTTTTT
>TRBD2|TRBV2|TRBJ2-1|few
CASSGGGPLYNEQFF
TGTGCCAGCAGCGGCGGGGGGCCCCTCTACAATGAGCAGTTCTTC
>.|TRBV18|TRBJ2-7|.
CASSPPTSYDEQYF
TGTGCCAGCTCACCGCCTACTAGCTACGACGAGCAGTACTTC
>.|TRBV12-3/TRBV12-4|TRBJ1-5|.
CASSLASNQPQHF
TGTGCCAGCAGTTTAGCCAGTAATCAGCCCCAGCATTTT
>.|TRBV9|TRBJ1-1|.
CASSVGEGDVAFF
TGTGCCAGCAGCGTAGGTGAAGGGGACGTGGCTTTCTTT
>.|TRBV19|TRBJ1-2|.
CASSPGDGYGYTF
TGTGCCAGTAGTCCCGGGGACGGGTATGGCTACACCTTC
>.|TRBV7-6|TRBJ1-3|once
CASSSGMGGSGNTIYF
TGTGCCAGCAGCTCGGGTATGGGAGGCTCTGGAAACACCATATATTTT
>TRBD1|TRBV6-2/TRBV6-3|TRBJ1-6|.
CASSYPTGRNSPLHF
TGTGCCAGCAGTTACCCGACAGGGCGGAATTCACCCCTCCACTTT
>TRBD2|TRBV12-3/TRBV12-4|TRBJ2-1|.
CASTVAGINEQFF
TGTGCCAGCACCGTAGCGGGAATAAATGAGCAGTTCTTC
>TRBD2|TRBV10-1|TRBJ2-7|.
CASPPLRWREPYEQYF
TGCGCCAGCCCGCCCCTTAGGTGGCGGGAGCCCTACGAGCAGTACTTC
>TRBD2|TRBV7-9|TRBJ2-5|.
CASSPGLGGETQYF
TGTGCCAGCAGCCCGGGACTAGGTGGGGAGACCCAGTACTTC
>.|TRBV20-1|TRBJ1-2|.
CSASEVLSGYTF
TGCAGTGCTAGTGAGGTGTTGTCTGGCTACACCTTC
>.|TRBV27|TRBJ2-7|.
CASSFSRRWAYEQYF
TGTGCCAGCAGTTTTTCTCGACGTTGGGCCTACGAGCAGTACTTC
>.|TRBV6-1|TRBJ1-3|.
CASSEVVGSGNTIYF
TGTGCCAGCAGTGAAGTGGTAGGCTCTGGAAACACCATATATTTT
>TRBD1|TRBV7-2|TRBJ2-5|.
CASSLGQQETQYF
TGTGCCAGCAGCTTGGGACAGCAAGAGACCCAGTACTTC
>.|TRBV6-2/TRBV6-3|TRBJ2-2|.
CASSLLANTGELFF
TGTGCCAGCAGTCTACTAGCGAACACCGGGGAGCTGTTTTTT
>.|TRBV7-2|TRBJ2-7|.
CASSPEGFSYEQYF
TGTGCCAGCAGCCCCGAGGGGTTCTCCTACGAGCAGTACTTC
>.|TRBV2|TRBJ1-5|.
CASSLGPTGQPQHF
TGTGCCAGCAGTTTGGGACCGACGGGGCAGCCCCAGCATTTT